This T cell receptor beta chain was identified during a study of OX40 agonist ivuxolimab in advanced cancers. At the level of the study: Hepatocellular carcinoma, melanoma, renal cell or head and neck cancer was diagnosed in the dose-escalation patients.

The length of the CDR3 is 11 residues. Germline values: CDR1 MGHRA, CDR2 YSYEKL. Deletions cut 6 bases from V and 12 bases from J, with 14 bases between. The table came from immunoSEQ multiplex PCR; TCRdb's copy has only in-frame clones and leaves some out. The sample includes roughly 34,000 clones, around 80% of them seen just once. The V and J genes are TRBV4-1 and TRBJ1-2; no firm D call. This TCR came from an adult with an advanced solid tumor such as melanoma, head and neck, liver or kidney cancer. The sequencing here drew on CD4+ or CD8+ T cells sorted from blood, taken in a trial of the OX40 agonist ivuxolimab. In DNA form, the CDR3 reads TGCGCCAGCAGTTCCGGACTCTCGCACACCTTC. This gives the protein CASSSGLSHTF.